The next 27 T cell receptor beta chains were all read from a single sample in a study of lymphopenia after photon versus proton radiotherapy. The protocol was immunoSEQ multiplex PCR, while the TCRdb copy is restricted to in-frame clones and leaves out a portion. The repertoire includes approximately 65,000 clones, about 90% of them detected once, and 10% to 14% sits in the top ten. The specimen comprised peripheral blood, sampled from a patient treated with proton-based radiotherapy. These receptors all stem from a man older than 75 with esophageal cancer.

V and J are TRBV7-9 and TRBJ2-1; 13 positions match TRBD2. The CDR3 runs 17 residues. CDR1 is SEHNR, CDR2 FQNEAQ, per germline (reference sequence). After removal of 5 bases from V and 5 bases from J, the junction contained 9 bases not matched to a gene. The CDR3 loop reads CASSPPGLAGPNNEQFF. The CDR3 DNA sequence: TGTGCCAGCAGCCCTCCGGGACTAGCGGGACCGAACAATGAGCAGTTCTTC.

The chain is built from TRBV29-1 and TRBJ2-2; no clear D gene. The CDR3 has 13 amino acids. The germline V gene encodes CDR1 SQVTM and CDR2 ANQGSEA. V lost 3 bases, J lost 4 bases, and 9 bases lay in between. DNA of the CDR3: TGCAGCGTTGAGACATTCGGCACCGGGGAGCTGTTTTTT. It translates to CSVETFGTGELFF.

The genes are TRBV7-8 and TRBJ1-1; no definite D call. V gave up 5 bases and J gave up 1 base, with 8 bases separating them. This CDR3 spans 13 amino acids. Germline assignment: CDR1 SGHVS and CDR2 FQNEAQ. The CDR3 spells CASSMTANTEAFF. The CDR3 DNA reads as TGTGCCAGCAGCATGACCGCGAACACTGAAGCTTTCTTT.

The chain combines TRBV18 with TRBJ2-7; D is undetermined. The V end lost 4 bases, the J end lost 6 bases, and 10 bases lay between the germline ends. This CDR3 region has 12 residues. Germline CDR1 KGHSH, CDR2 LQKENI. CDR3 nucleotides: TGTGCCAGCTCACGAGGAAACGGCGAGCAGTACTTC. Translation: CASSRGNGEQYF.

The CDR3 DNA sequence: TGTGCCAGCAGCTCCAGGGGGCTGAACACCGGGGAGCTGTTTTTT. Translated, it gives CASSSRGLNTGELFF. The chain couples TRBV5-6 to TRBJ2-2; 8 bases line up with TRBD1. Trimming cost V 3 bases and J 1 base; bases outside gene matches: 2. Germline-derived CDR1 and CDR2 are SGHDT and YYEEEE. The CDR3 is 15 residues long.

This chain links TRBV18 with TRBJ2-1, with a tentative D call TRBD2 (5 bases). The CDR3 consists of 16 residues. Trimming stripped 3 bases from V and 1 base from J, with 13 bases between. CDR1 is KGHSH and CDR2 is LQKENI in the germline V gene. The CDR3 nucleotides read TGTGCCAGCTCACCCGGACGCGGGTTGTCCTACAATGAGCAGTTCTTC. This encodes CASSPGRGLSYNEQFF. The entire variable domain, with the rest obtained from reference TRBV18 and TRBJ2-1, is as follows: NAGVMQNPRHLVRRRGQEARLRCSPMKGHSHVYWYRQLPEEGLKFMVYLQKENIIDESGMPKERFSAEFPKEGPSILRIQQVVRGDSAAYFCASSPGRGLSYNEQFFGPGTRLTVL.

The chain uses TRBV10-1 and TRBJ2-1, with a weak D call TRBD2 (5 bases). V shed 0 bases and J shed 6 bases, with 9 bases lying between them. The V gene's germline CDR1 is WNHNN and CDR2 SYGVQD (reference sequence). This CDR3 contains 14 residues. CDR3 sequence reads: CASSESRDANEQFF. CDR3 in DNA: TGCGCCAGCAGTGAGTCCCGGGATGCCAATGAGCAGTTCTTC.

This rearrangement joins TRBV29-1 to TRBJ2-7, with D unclear. Germline CDR1 is SQVTM and CDR2 is ANQGSEA. CDR3 length: 15 residues. Deletions cut 7 bases from V and 0 bases from J, with 19 bases between. CDR3 amino acids: CSAAASPGFSYEQYF. The DNA of the CDR3 is TGCAGCGCGGCGGCGTCCCCCGGGTTCTCCTACGAGCAGTACTTC.

The chain carries TRBV4-1 and TRBJ2-7; 7 bases are shared with TRBD1. J lost 0 bases, V lost 4 bases, and 15 bases had no gene match. Per germline, CDR1 MGHRA and CDR2 YSYEKL. The CDR3 consists of 18 residues. The CDR3 sequence is CASSPPPNRGVSSYEQYF. For the CDR3, the DNA is TGCGCCAGCAGCCCACCCCCCAACAGGGGTGTTAGCTCCTACGAGCAGTACTTC.

As DNA, the CDR3 is TGTGCCAGCAGTGAATACATGAACACTGAAGCTTTCTTT. This translates into CASSEYMNTEAFF. The chain carries TRBV25-1 and TRBJ1-1; D is ambiguous. Germline CDR1 reads MGHDK; CDR2 reads SYGVNS. V was shortened by 0 bases and J by 0 bases, with 2 bases between the two germline ends. CDR3 size: 13 residues.

This chain joins TRBV19 and TRBJ1-5, with a weak D call TRBD1 (6 bases). The CDR3 runs to 18 residues. With 3 bases removed from V and 0 bases from J, the gap between germline ends came to 18 bases. The germline CDR1 and CDR2 sequences are LNHDA and SQIVND (reference sequence). The CDR3 spells CASSMSEGVGYSNQPQHF. Here the CDR3 DNA reads TGTGCCAGTAGTATGTCGGAGGGGGTGGGTTATAGCAATCAGCCCCAGCATTTT.

The chain joins TRBV11-2 to TRBJ1-1, with TRBD1 identical over 9 bases. Germline V gene data show CDR1 as SGHAT and CDR2 as FQNNGV. The CDR3 sequence is 15 residues long. V lost 4 bases and J lost 1; bases outside the gene matches: 4. The CDR3 bases are TGTGCCAGCAGCTACGGGACAGGGAGGAACACTGAAGCTTTCTTT. Amino acid sequence: CASSYGTGRNTEAFF.

The chain combines TRBV5-1 with TRBJ1-2; no firm D call. The V end lost 7 bases, the J end lost 2 bases, and 12 bases lay between the germline ends. CDR3 length: 13 amino acids. CDR1 is SGHRS and CDR2 is YFSETQ in the germline V gene. The CDR3, as DNA: TGCGCCAGCGCAGAGGGTTCCAACTATGGCTACACCTTC. Translated: CASAEGSNYGYTF.

The J gene is TRBJ1-1, the V gene TRBV5-1; D gene ambiguous. The germline V gene has CDR1 SGHRS and CDR2 YFSETQ. The CDR3 has 13 amino acids. The V end lost 2 bases, the J end lost 4 bases, and 9 bases lay between the germline ends. This CDR3 is CASSFWGGTEAFF. The CDR3 region has the DNA TGCGCCAGCAGCTTTTGGGGAGGCACTGAAGCTTTCTTT.

The rearrangement links TRBV5-4 to TRBJ2-1; 10 bases line up with TRBD1. The trim removed 5 bases at V and 9 bases at J, leaving 11 bases unmatched. The CDR3 is 15 amino acids. Looked up from germline, CDR1 is SGHNT and CDR2 is YYREEE (reference sequence). The DNA of the CDR3 is TGTGCCAGCAGTTCTAGTTGGACAGGGGGTAGTGAGCAGTTCTTC. It encodes CASSSSWTGGSEQFF.

V is TRBV9 and J is TRBJ1-3; D is unclear. Trimming took off 0 bases at V and 0 bases at J, with 13 bases between the two ends. Germline CDR1 SGDLS, CDR2 YYNGEE. This CDR3 has 17 amino acids. For the CDR3, the DNA is TGTGCCAGCAGCGTAGGAGGAGGTTTGAGCTCTGGAAACACCATATATTTT. Amino acids: CASSVGGGLSSGNTIYF.

V gene TRBV29-1 combines with J gene TRBJ2-3, with a tentative D call TRBD2 (6 bases). The V gene's germline CDR1 is SQVTM and CDR2 ANQGSEA. Trimming removed 3 bases at V and 1 base at J, with 11 bases between. The length of the CDR3 is 14 residues. CDR3 bases: TGCAGCGTTGACGGGGGAGGCGGCACAGATACGCAGTATTTT. Translation gives CSVDGGGGTDTQYF.

The rearrangement uses TRBV11-2 and TRBJ1-1; D unclear. The length of the CDR3 is 13 residues. Germline V lookup: CDR1 SGHAT, CDR2 FQNNGV. Trimming cost V 1 base and J 3 bases, with 6 bases left between them. CDR3 amino acids: CASSLALYTEAFF. As DNA, the CDR3 is TGTGCCAGCAGCTTAGCTCTGTACACTGAAGCTTTCTTT.

The chain combines TRBV7-2 with TRBJ2-7, with 8 bases fitting TRBD1. The germline V gene encodes CDR1 SGHTA and CDR2 FQGNSA. V was pared by 1 base and J by 3 bases, with 5 bases of the junction left unmatched. The CDR3 runs 15 residues. DNA for the CDR3: TGTGCCAGCAGCTTAGGTGGGACAGGCAACTACGAGCAGTACTTC. Amino acid sequence: CASSLGGTGNYEQYF.

In this sample, this clone turned up once. V gene TRBV4-3 combines with J gene TRBJ1-1; D is possibly TRBD1 (5 bases). Germline CDR1 is LGHNA and CDR2 is YSLEER. The CDR3 spans 15 residues. The germline V and J ends were trimmed by 0 bases and 2 bases, with 10 bases remaining between them. The DNA for the CDR3 is TGCGCCAGCAGCCAAGAAATGAGGGGAAACACTGAAGCTTTCTTT. Its translation: CASSQEMRGNTEAFF.

The rearrangement uses TRBV6-5 and TRBJ2-7; 9 nucleotides align to TRBD1. V gave up 2 bases and J gave up 3 bases; unmatched junction bases: 5. This CDR3 is 15 amino acids long. Germline V CDR1 and CDR2: MNHEY, SVGAGI. The DNA of the CDR3 is TGTGCCAGCAGTTACACCGGACAGGGGATCTACGAGCAGTACTTC. It codes for CASSYTGQGIYEQYF.

The rearrangement uses TRBV9 and TRBJ2-6; 13 bases are shared with TRBD2. CDR1 is SGDLS and CDR2 is YYNGEE in the germline V gene. The length of the CDR3 is 18 residues. V shed 4 bases and J 0 bases; nucleotides not matched to a gene: 4. This CDR3 reads CASSSGLAGVSGANVLTF. DNA of the CDR3: TGTGCCAGCAGCTCCGGACTAGCGGGGGTCTCTGGGGCCAACGTCCTGACTTTC.

A remark on this clone: Its ends do not fully match the called genes, so a read error is possible. This chain joins TRBV20-1 and TRBJ1-2; D uncertain. Per germline, CDR1 DFQATT and CDR2 SNEGSKA (reference sequence). This CDR3 comprises 11 residues. CDR3 sequence: CSARFRDGCTF. The DNA for the CDR3 is TGCAGTGCCAGATTCCGTGATGGCTGCACCTTC.

This chain joins TRBV7-2 and TRBJ2-1; either TRBD1 or TRBD2 may supply D (6 bases each). CDR1 and CDR2 from the germline V gene are SGHTA and FQGNSA. V lost 1 base and J lost 0, with 10 bases in between. The CDR3 has 16 amino acids. The CDR3 sequence: CASSLEGGSSYNEQFF. The CDR3 DNA follows: TGTGCCAGCAGCTTAGAAGGGGGGAGCTCCTACAATGAGCAGTTCTTC.

The V gene is TRBV5-4, the J gene TRBJ1-4; possible D gene TRBD1, 5 bases. The CDR3 runs 14 residues. Deletions cut 4 bases from V and 5 bases from J, with 12 bases between. Germline-derived CDR1 and CDR2 are SGHNT and YYREEE (reference sequence). DNA of the CDR3: TGTGCCAGCAGCCTACGGGGCCCCAATGAAAAACTGTTTTTT. Its protein product is CASSLRGPNEKLFF. The variable domain in full, with the rest retrieved from reference TRBV5-4 and TRBJ1-4, is ETGVTQSPTHLIKTRGQQVTLRCSSQSGHNTVSWYQQALGQGPQFIFQYYREEENGRGNFPPRFSGLQFPNYSSELNVNALELDDSALYLCASSLRGPNEKLFFGSGTQLSVL.

The chain links TRBV6-6 to TRBJ2-1; 9 nucleotides line up with TRBD2. The V gene end was trimmed by 0 bases and the J gene end by 4 bases; junction bases not matched to a gene: 4. The germline V gene encodes CDR1 MNHNY and CDR2 SVGAGI (reference sequence). The CDR3 contains 16 residues. The CDR3: CASSYSASGTYNEQFF. In DNA, the CDR3 is TGTGCCAGCAGTTACTCGGCTAGCGGGACATACAATGAGCAGTTCTTC.

V is TRBV11-3 and J is TRBJ2-3; D is ambiguous. Germline V lookup: CDR1 SGHNT, CDR2 YENEEA. The CDR3 totals 13 residues. V was clipped by 0 bases and J by 4 bases, with 5 bases between them. The CDR3 DNA reads as TGTGCCAGCAGCTTAGATCTCGCAGATACGCAGTATTTT. Protein sequence: CASSLDLADTQYF.